One and the same sample provided the 12 T cell receptor beta chains below, sequenced in a study of blood T cell repertoires in COVID-19. Measured with immunoSEQ multiplex PCR; TCRdb has only the in-frame clones, and not every one. The table lists about 270,000 clones, around 90% of them singletons. Specimen: peripheral blood. These receptors all stem from a person aged 18 to 29 with COVID-19, enrolled during active disease.

V usage is TRBV18 and J usage is TRBJ2-5, with D perhaps TRBD1 (6 bases). The germline V gene has CDR1 KGHSH and CDR2 LQKENI. Trimming shortened V by 3 bases and J by 6 bases, and 11 bases separated the two germline ends. CDR3 length equals 13 residues. Here the CDR3 DNA reads TGTGCCAGCTCACCCTACAGGGATCAGACCCAGTACTTC. This translates into CASSPYRDQTQYF.

Points on this clone: One junction end disagrees with the germline gene, perhaps due to a read error. V gene TRBV5-1 combines with J gene TRBJ2-7, with TRBD1 identical over 8 bases. There are 14 residues in the CDR3. Germline CDR1 is SGHRS and CDR2 is YFSETQ. The CDR3 sequence: CASSLDRAVYEQYF. DNA for the CDR3: TGCGCCAGCAGTTTGGACAGGGCTGTCTACGAGCAGTACTTC.

The chain combines TRBV5-4 with TRBJ2-1, with TRBD1 matching 8 bases. There are 15 residues in the CDR3. V lost 4 bases to trimming and J lost 7 bases; unmatched junction nucleotides: 10. Germline V lookup: CDR1 SGHNT, CDR2 YYREEE (reference sequence). CDR3 sequence: CASSLPPGGQNEQFF. CDR3 sequence (DNA): TGTGCCAGCAGCCTACCCCCAGGGGGCCAGAATGAGCAGTTCTTC.

This clone occurred once. The CDR3 sequence is CASSFTSGRGDTQYF. CDR3 nucleotide sequence: TGTGCCAGCAGCTTCACTAGCGGGAGAGGAGATACGCAGTATTTT. This chain links TRBV7-2 with TRBJ2-3; 11 nucleotides match TRBD2. J lost 5 bases, V lost 3 bases, and 4 bases had no gene match. Germline V gene sequence: CDR1 SGHTA, CDR2 FQGNSA. The CDR3 covers 15 residues. The full variable domain, completed using reference TRBV7-2 and TRBJ2-3, is GAGVSQSPSNKVTEKGKDVELRCDPISGHTALYWYRQSLGQGLEFLIYFQGNSAPDKSGLPSDRFSAERTGGSVSTLTIQRTQQEDSAVYLCASSFTSGRGDTQYFGPGTRLTVL.

The chain links TRBV13 to TRBJ2-5; no clear D gene. V was pared by 3 bases and J by 1 base, with 6 bases between. Looked up from germline, CDR1 is PRHDT and CDR2 is FYEKMQ (reference sequence). The CDR3 extends over 13 amino acids. This CDR3 reads CASSFSIQETQYF. The CDR3 bases are TGTGCCAGCAGCTTTTCCATCCAAGAGACCCAGTACTTC.

The genes are TRBV5-1 and TRBJ1-6; TRBD1 matches at 7 bases. The junction had 4 bases not matched to a gene; V was cut back by 3 bases and J by 1 base. CDR3 length: 16 amino acids. Looked up from germline, CDR1 is SGHRS and CDR2 is YFSETQ. The CDR3 region is CASSSGQESYNSPLHF. As DNA, the CDR3 is TGCGCCAGCAGCTCCGGACAGGAGTCCTATAATTCACCCCTCCACTTT.

The chain carries TRBV5-1 and TRBJ2-2; maybe TRBD2 (5 bases). The CDR3 loop spans 19 amino acids. Germline values: CDR1 SGHRS, CDR2 YFSETQ. V was shortened by 0 bases and J by 6 bases, with 24 bases between the two germline ends. Here the CDR3 reads CASSLEVSLGVIGAGELFF. CDR3 sequence (DNA): TGCGCCAGCAGCTTGGAGGTATCATTGGGAGTCATAGGCGCCGGGGAGCTGTTTTTT.

V and J are TRBV3-1 (or the pseudogene TRBV3-2) and TRBJ1-3; D gene unclear. V shed 1 base and J shed 0 bases, with 10 bases lying between them. The germline CDR1 and CDR2 sequences are LGHDT and YNNKEL (reference sequence). There are 16 residues in the CDR3. The CDR3 DNA reads TGTGCCAGCAGCCAAGGTCTAGTGAGCTCTGGAAACACCATATATTTT. Amino acids: CASSQGLVSSGNTIYF.

Comments on this clone: It is unclear where the CDR3 begins or ends on the DNA, so no DNA is shown, and the CDR3 is as TCRdb lists it. CDR3 residues: CASSSSSSYEQYF. This chain uses TRBV27 with TRBJ2-7; TRBD2 reflects the table's D call only, with no check against the DNA. The CDR3 is 13 residues long, counting both termini. CDR1 is MNHEY and CDR2 is SMNVEV in the germline V gene (reference sequence).

V and J are TRBV18 and TRBJ2-7, with 7 positions matching TRBD1. CDR1 KGHSH and CDR2 LQKENI come from the germline V gene. This CDR3 has 13 residues. With 0 bases clipped from V and 5 bases from J, the junction kept 1 base outside the gene matches. The CDR3 DNA follows: TGTGCCAGCTCACCACCTGGGACAGACGAGCAGTACTTC. Protein: CASSPPGTDEQYF.

The chain is built from TRBV27 and TRBJ1-5; D not resolved. CDR3 size: 13 residues. Trimming took off 5 bases at V and 7 bases at J, with 12 bases between the two ends. Per the germline V gene, CDR1 is MNHEY and CDR2 is SMNVEV (reference sequence). CDR3 DNA: TGTGCCAGCAGTCCGGGGTCGGGCCAGCCCCAGCATTTT. Translation: CASSPGSGQPQHF.

J is TRBJ2-7 and V is TRBV9, with a weak D call TRBD1 (6 bases). The CDR3 has 18 amino acids. The germline CDR1 and CDR2 sequences are SGDLS and YYNGEE. Trimming shortened V by 0 bases and J by 0 bases, and 19 bases separated the two germline ends. The CDR3 DNA is TGTGCCAGCAGCGTAGCCCCCGATAATCGCAGGGGCTCCTACGAGCAGTACTTC. It is translated as CASSVAPDNRRGSYEQYF. Combining the CDR3 with reference TRBV9 and TRBJ2-7 gives the whole variable domain DSGVTQTPKHLITATGQRVTLRCSPRSGDLSVYWYQQSLDQGLQFLIQYYNGEERAKGNILERFSAQQFPDLHSELNLSSLELGDSALYFCASSVAPDNRRGSYEQYFGPGTRLTVT.